The 26 T cell receptor beta chains below all came from one sample that was sequenced in a study of T cells in Graves' hyperthyroidism and ophthalmopathy. Amplification targeted TCR beta CDR3 regions from RNA transcripts. The TCR CDR3 first-round RT-PCR relied on the HTBI primer set. Each CDR3 protein is one row after TCRdb ran MiXCR on the multiplex PCR reads. This table holds some 490,000 distinct CDR3 sequences, approximately 23% found once. The sample taken for sequencing was blood. These receptors all come from a woman in her sixties or seventies with Graves' ophthalmopathy.

The sample holds a few counts of this clonotype. The chain is built from TRBV3-1 and TRBJ2-1, with TRBD2 identical over 8 bases. The junction had 4 bases not matched to a gene; V was cut back by 2 bases and J by 4 bases. The CDR3 loop spans 15 amino acids. Germline CDR1 is LGHDT and CDR2 is YNNKEL (reference sequence). Written as DNA, the CDR3 is TGTGCCAGCAGCCAAACCGGGACTAGATACAATGAGCAGTTCTTC. The encoded protein is CASSQTGTRYNEQFF.

The sample holds a few counts of this clonotype. This chain connects TRBV28 to TRBJ1-2, with 9 bases fitting TRBD1. Germline CDR1 is MDHEN and CDR2 is SYDVKM. The CDR3 sequence is 12 residues long. V was pared by 6 bases and J by 8 bases, with 4 bases of the junction left unmatched. In nucleotides, the CDR3 is TGTGCCAGCAGGGGACAGGGCCCGGGCTACACCTTC. Its translation: CASRGQGPGYTF.

This clonotype was counted a few times. This chain links TRBV10-1 with TRBJ2-1, with 8 bases aligning to TRBD2. The trim removed 3 bases at V and 0 bases at J, leaving 4 bases unmatched. Looked up from germline, CDR1 is WNHNN and CDR2 is SYGVQD (reference sequence). This CDR3 has 16 residues. CDR3 residues: CASSELAGSSYNEQFF. The CDR3 DNA reads as TGCGCCAGCAGTGAATTAGCGGGAAGCTCCTACAATGAGCAGTTCTTC.

In this sample, this clonotype turned up many times. The chain combines TRBV18 with TRBJ2-1; 11 positions match TRBD2. The CDR3 is made up of 17 amino acids. CDR1 KGHSH and CDR2 LQKENI come from the germline V gene. The J segment lost 4 bases and the V segment lost 3 bases, leaving 8 bases of the junction unmatched. The CDR3 loop is CASSPRPGTSGYNEQFF. For the CDR3, the DNA is TGTGCCAGCTCACCGCGTCCCGGGACTAGCGGATACAATGAGCAGTTCTTC.

This rearrangement joins TRBV18 to TRBJ2-1; D is unclear. V was trimmed by 4 bases and J by 0 bases, leaving 10 bases between them. The CDR3 has 15 amino acids. Germline V gene data show CDR1 as KGHSH and CDR2 as LQKENI. CDR3 nucleotide sequence: TGTGCCAGCTCACGTCCGGTCCGCTCCTACAATGAGCAGTTCTTC. Protein sequence: CASSRPVRSYNEQFF.

In regard to this clonotype: A much bigger clone sits one base away, suggesting this may be a read error. This chain joins TRBV28 and TRBJ2-1; no firm D call. This CDR3 spans 15 amino acids. Germline V CDR1 and CDR2: MDHEN, SYDVKM. Trimming took off 6 bases at V and 4 bases at J, with 16 bases between the two ends. CDR3 sequence: CASSVVVQIYNEQFF. The CDR3, as DNA: TGTGCCAGCAGCGTTGTGGTACAGATTTACAATGAGCAGTTCTTC. The complete variable domain, with remaining parts taken from reference TRBV28 and TRBJ2-1, reads DVKVTQSSRYLVKRTGEKVFLECVQDMDHENMFWYRQDPGLGLRLIYFSYDVKMKEKGDIPEGYSVSREKKERFSLILESASTNQTSMYLCASSVVVQIYNEQFFGPGTRLTVL.

This clonotype turned up a few times. J is TRBJ2-7 and V is TRBV9; D not resolved. V dropped 7 bases and J dropped 2 bases, with 1 base sitting between them. The germline gives CDR1 SGDLS, CDR2 YYNGEE. CDR3 size: 9 residues. The CDR3 protein is CASPYEQYF. CDR3 nucleotide sequence: TGTGCCAGCCCCTACGAGCAGTACTTC.

The chain couples TRBV20-1 to TRBJ2-7; 8 bases are a match to TRBD1. Germline V CDR1 and CDR2: DFQATT, SNEGSKA (reference sequence). The V and J ends lost 0 bases and 2 bases, in that order; junction bases with no gene match: 15. The CDR3 loop spans 18 amino acids. The CDR3 loop is CSARDLSQGANPAYEQYF. The CDR3 DNA reads TGCAGTGCTAGAGATTTGAGCCAGGGGGCTAACCCAGCCTACGAGCAGTACTTC.

This clonotype was picked up many times. The J gene is TRBJ1-5, the V gene TRBV28, with 8 bases lining up with TRBD1. The germline gives CDR1 MDHEN, CDR2 SYDVKM. The CDR3 consists of 14 residues. Unmatched junction bases numbered 9, after V lost 5 bases and J lost 9 bases. CDR3 protein: CASSGTGGIWPQHF. The CDR3 nucleotides are TGTGCCAGCAGTGGCACAGGGGGTATTTGGCCCCAGCATTTT. Filled out from reference TRBV28 and TRBJ1-5, the complete variable domain reads DVKVTQSSRYLVKRTGEKVFLECVQDMDHENMFWYRQDPGLGLRLIYFSYDVKMKEKGDIPEGYSVSREKKERFSLILESASTNQTSMYLCASSGTGGIWPQHFGDGTRLSIL.

Ten or more counts support this clonotype. The chain links TRBV6-1 to TRBJ2-7; D uncertain. The V end was cut by 3 bases, the J end by 0 bases, with 9 bases between. Germline V CDR1 and CDR2: MNHNS, SASEGT. The CDR3 runs to 14 residues. The DNA for the CDR3 is TGTGCCAGCAGTGACATCTGGAGCTCCTACGAGCAGTACTTC. Translated, it gives CASSDIWSSYEQYF.

This chain joins TRBV15 and TRBJ2-1; D perhaps matches TRBD2 (5 bases). CDR1 and CDR2 (germline): LNHNV, YYDKDF (reference sequence). The V and J ends lost 6 bases and 0 bases respectively, with 18 bases between them. This CDR3 has 17 amino acids. CDR3 DNA: TGTGCCACCAGAGGGATAGATAGCGCCCGCTCCTACAATGAGCAGTTCTTC. This codes for CATRGIDSARSYNEQFF.

The V gene is TRBV6-2 or TRBV6-3, the J gene TRBJ2-2; the match to TRBD2 covers 10 bases. CDR3 size: 16 residues. Germline V gene lookup returns CDR1 MNHEY and CDR2 SVGEGT. Losses at the gene ends were 5 bases for V and 8 bases for J; bases not matched to a gene: 11. This CDR3 is CASSLLSGRLGGELFF. In DNA form, the CDR3 reads TGTGCCAGCAGTCTCCTTAGCGGGAGGTTAGGTGGGGAGCTGTTTTTT.

The J gene is TRBJ2-7, the V gene TRBV3-1; the D gene could be TRBD1 or TRBD2 (5 bases each). V lost 5 bases and J lost 1, with 15 bases in between. The CDR3 loop spans 15 amino acids. Germline V CDR1 and CDR2: LGHDT, YNNKEL (reference sequence). CDR3 in amino acids: CASSDGDPGSYEQYF. The CDR3 DNA is TGTGCCAGCAGCGACGGGGACCCCGGATCCTACGAGCAGTACTTC.

The chain links TRBV11-2 to TRBJ1-2; D uncertain. Per the germline V gene, CDR1 is SGHAT and CDR2 is FQNNGV. The V end lost 6 bases, the J end lost 4 bases, and 15 bases lay between the germline ends. The CDR3 is 14 residues long. The chain's CDR3 is CASSVAGGGYGYTF. CDR3 coding DNA: TGTGCCAGCAGTGTAGCCGGTGGCGGCTATGGCTACACCTTC.

This clonotype was counted between two and nine times. The CDR3 sequence is CATSRGGGSFPDTQYF. The CDR3 nucleotides read TGTGCCACCAGCAGAGGGGGGGGGTCCTTCCCAGATACGCAGTATTTT. The V gene is TRBV15, the J gene TRBJ2-3; 7 positions match TRBD2. The CDR3 sequence is 16 residues long. V lost 1 base to trimming and J lost 4 bases; unmatched junction nucleotides: 8. Germline assignment: CDR1 LNHNV and CDR2 YYDKDF (reference sequence). The full variable domain, with the rest looked up from reference TRBV15 and TRBJ2-3, is DAMVIQNPRYQVTQFGKPVTLSCSQTLNHNVMYWYQQKSSQAPKLLFHYYDKDFNNEADTPDNFQSRRPNTSFCFLDIRSPGLGDTAMYLCATSRGGGSFPDTQYFGPGTRLTVL.

The V call is TRBV30, the J call TRBJ2-7; 10 bases are a match to TRBD2. The CDR3 sequence is 18 residues long. From germline, CDR1 is GTSNPN and CDR2 SVGIG (reference sequence). Trimming cost V 2 bases and J 6 bases; bases outside gene matches: 19. In nucleotides, the CDR3 is TGTGCCTGGAGTAGGGGGCTAGCGGGAGAGGTAGGAAGGAGCGAGCAGTACTTC. Encoded protein: CAWSRGLAGEVGRSEQYF.

This clonotype was seen many times. The chain joins TRBV6-5 to TRBJ2-1; possible D gene TRBD1, 5 bases. The CDR3 has 14 residues. V lost 2 bases to trimming and J lost 0 bases, with 5 bases between them. CDR1 is MNHEY and CDR2 is SVGAGI in the germline V gene. Here the CDR3 reads CASSYGASYNEQFF. The CDR3 nucleotides are TGTGCCAGCAGTTACGGGGCCTCCTACAATGAGCAGTTCTTC.

In its sample, this clonotype was seen a few times. The rearrangement uses TRBV20-1 and TRBJ2-2; D is tentatively TRBD1 or TRBD2 (6 bases each). This CDR3 contains 13 residues. Looked up from germline, CDR1 is DFQATT and CDR2 is SNEGSKA (reference sequence). V lost 6 bases to trimming and J lost 7 bases, with 15 bases between them. Here the CDR3 DNA reads TGCAGTGCAGGAGGGGGGCCAGACGGGGAGCTGTTTTTT. It yields the protein CSAGGGPDGELFF.

The chain recombines TRBV20-1 with TRBJ2-7; a weak D match, TRBD1 (6 bases). The CDR3 covers 14 residues. V lost 6 bases and J 2 bases, leaving 17 bases between the germline ends. Per the germline V gene, CDR1 is DFQATT and CDR2 is SNEGSKA (reference sequence). The CDR3 loop reads CSASRGLGPYEQYF. CDR3 bases: TGCAGTGCGTCAAGGGGGTTGGGGCCCTACGAGCAGTACTTC.

The V call is TRBV3-1, the J call TRBJ1-2, with D possibly matching TRBD1 (5 bases). The germline V and J ends were trimmed by 2 bases and 8 bases, with 12 bases remaining between them. The CDR3 sequence is 13 residues long. Germline CDR1 and CDR2: LGHDT and YNNKEL (reference sequence). CDR3 loop: CASSQLRGRGYTF. CDR3 nucleotide sequence: TGTGCCAGCAGCCAACTTCGGGGGAGAGGCTACACCTTC.

V gene TRBV20-1 combines with J gene TRBJ2-3; D gene ambiguous. The ends were cut back, 4 bases at V and 4 bases at J, with 15 bases in the middle. CDR3 length equals 14 residues. From germline, CDR1 is DFQATT and CDR2 SNEGSKA (reference sequence). CDR3 in DNA: TGCAGTGCTAAAGGCCCAATGATCCCAGATACGCAGTATTTT. Translating gives CSAKGPMIPDTQYF.

This chain joins TRBV5-1 and TRBJ2-2; D is perhaps TRBD1 or TRBD2 (5 bases each). The CDR3 extends over 17 amino acids. Germline V gene data show CDR1 as SGHRS and CDR2 as YFSETQ. Deletions cut 6 bases from V and 4 bases from J, with 22 bases between. This CDR3 reads CASIYRPGTEATGELFF. For the CDR3, the DNA is TGCGCCAGCATTTACCGACCCGGGACGGAAGCCACCGGGGAGCTGTTTTTT.

V is TRBV29-1 and J is TRBJ1-2; D gene uncertain. Germline CDR1 and CDR2: SQVTM and ANQGSEA. The CDR3 consists of 14 residues. V was pared by 6 bases and J by 8 bases, with 22 bases between. The CDR3 reads CSVLNGMGVEGYTF. CDR3 in DNA: TGCAGCGTCTTGAATGGCATGGGTGTGGAGGGCTACACCTTC.

The V call is TRBV18, the J call TRBJ1-5; D unclear. This CDR3 spans 13 amino acids. Per the germline V gene, CDR1 is KGHSH and CDR2 is LQKENI. Trimming shortened V by 6 bases and J by 4 bases, and 10 bases separated the two germline ends. The CDR3 sequence is CASSAGINQPQHF. The CDR3 coding sequence is TGTGCCAGCTCGGCCGGGATTAATCAGCCCCAGCATTTT.

This chain uses TRBV3-1 with TRBJ2-1, with D perhaps given as TRBD1 or TRBD2 (5 bases each). V lost 1 base, J lost 4 bases, and 11 bases lay in between. Germline V gene data show CDR1 as LGHDT and CDR2 as YNNKEL (reference sequence). This CDR3 is 15 amino acids long. The DNA of the CDR3 is TGTGCCAGCAGCCAAGTTAGGGGACGATACAATGAGCAGTTCTTC. Translating it yields CASSQVRGRYNEQFF.

A few counts support this clonotype. The chain couples TRBV19 to TRBJ1-5; tentatively, D is TRBD1 (5 bases). The V gene's germline CDR1 is LNHDA and CDR2 SQIVND (reference sequence). The V gene lost 5 bases and the J gene lost 6 bases, with 14 bases spanning the gap. This CDR3 region has 14 residues. This CDR3 reads CASSGTGGTQPQHF. As DNA, the CDR3 is TGTGCCAGTAGTGGCACAGGTGGGACTCAGCCCCAGCATTTT. The full variable domain, its missing parts supplied by reference TRBV19 and TRBJ1-5, is DGGITQSPKYLFRKEGQNVTLSCEQNLNHDAMYWYRQDPGQGLRLIYYSQIVNDFQKGDIAEGYSVSREKKESFPLTVTSAQKNPTAFYLCASSGTGGTQPQHFGDGTRLSIL.